The source of this T cell receptor beta chain is a study of blood T cell repertoires in COVID-19. The overall study: From the United States, Italy and Spain came samples of acute and convalescent COVID-19.

The CDR3 sequence is 15 residues long. Germline loops: CDR1 MNHEY, CDR2 SVGAGI. Trimming removed 6 bases at V and 0 bases at J, with 12 bases between. Data came from immunoSEQ multiplex PCR; TCRdb stores just in-frame clones and leaves some out. There are a few hundred thousand clones in the sample; about 89% occur only once, and roughly 9.8% lies in the top ten. The source is a man between 35 and 55 years old who had recovered from COVID-19. The sequenced sample consisted of peripheral blood. V is TRBV6-5 and J is TRBJ2-1; weak D call: TRBD1 (6 bases). CDR3 sequence reads: CASRTGTNSYNEQFF. DNA of the CDR3: TGTGCCAGCAGAACCGGGACAAACTCCTACAATGAGCAGTTCTTC.